This T cell receptor beta chain stems from a study of blood T cell repertoires in COVID-19. Study-wide context: COVID-19 samples, acute and convalescent, were from the United States, Italy and Spain. From T cells, B-cell-depleted T cells, or PBMCs came the material, which was cDNA or gDNA.

TCRdb's copy holds only in-frame clones and misses some; the assay was immunoSEQ multiplex PCR. The sample has more than 95,000 clones, roughly 74% seen once. The specimen was peripheral blood. This TCR derives from an elderly man with COVID-19, enrolled during active disease.

CDR3 DNA: TGTGCCAGCAGCTTCGGACAGGACTATGGCTACACCTTC. Its translation is CASSFGQDYGYTF. The V and J genes are TRBV5-5 and TRBJ1-2, with 7 bases that match TRBD1. J lost 3 bases, V lost 2 bases, and 1 base had no gene match. This CDR3 region has 13 residues. CDR1 and CDR2 (germline): SGHKS, YYEKEE (reference sequence).